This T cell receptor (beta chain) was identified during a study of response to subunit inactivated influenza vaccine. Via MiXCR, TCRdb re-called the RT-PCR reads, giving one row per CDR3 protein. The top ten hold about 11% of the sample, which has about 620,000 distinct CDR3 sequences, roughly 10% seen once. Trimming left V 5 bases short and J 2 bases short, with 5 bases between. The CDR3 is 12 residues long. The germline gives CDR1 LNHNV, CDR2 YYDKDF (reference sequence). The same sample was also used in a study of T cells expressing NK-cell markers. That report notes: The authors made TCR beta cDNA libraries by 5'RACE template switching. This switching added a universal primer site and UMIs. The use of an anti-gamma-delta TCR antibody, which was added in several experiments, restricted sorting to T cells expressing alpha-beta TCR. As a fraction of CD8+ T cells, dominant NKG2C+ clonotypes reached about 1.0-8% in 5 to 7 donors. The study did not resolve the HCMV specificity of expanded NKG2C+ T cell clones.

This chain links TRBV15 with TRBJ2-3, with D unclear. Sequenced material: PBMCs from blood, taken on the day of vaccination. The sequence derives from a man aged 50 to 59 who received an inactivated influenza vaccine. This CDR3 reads CATSLNTDTQYF. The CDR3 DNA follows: TGTGCCACCAGCCTTAACACAGATACGCAGTATTTT.